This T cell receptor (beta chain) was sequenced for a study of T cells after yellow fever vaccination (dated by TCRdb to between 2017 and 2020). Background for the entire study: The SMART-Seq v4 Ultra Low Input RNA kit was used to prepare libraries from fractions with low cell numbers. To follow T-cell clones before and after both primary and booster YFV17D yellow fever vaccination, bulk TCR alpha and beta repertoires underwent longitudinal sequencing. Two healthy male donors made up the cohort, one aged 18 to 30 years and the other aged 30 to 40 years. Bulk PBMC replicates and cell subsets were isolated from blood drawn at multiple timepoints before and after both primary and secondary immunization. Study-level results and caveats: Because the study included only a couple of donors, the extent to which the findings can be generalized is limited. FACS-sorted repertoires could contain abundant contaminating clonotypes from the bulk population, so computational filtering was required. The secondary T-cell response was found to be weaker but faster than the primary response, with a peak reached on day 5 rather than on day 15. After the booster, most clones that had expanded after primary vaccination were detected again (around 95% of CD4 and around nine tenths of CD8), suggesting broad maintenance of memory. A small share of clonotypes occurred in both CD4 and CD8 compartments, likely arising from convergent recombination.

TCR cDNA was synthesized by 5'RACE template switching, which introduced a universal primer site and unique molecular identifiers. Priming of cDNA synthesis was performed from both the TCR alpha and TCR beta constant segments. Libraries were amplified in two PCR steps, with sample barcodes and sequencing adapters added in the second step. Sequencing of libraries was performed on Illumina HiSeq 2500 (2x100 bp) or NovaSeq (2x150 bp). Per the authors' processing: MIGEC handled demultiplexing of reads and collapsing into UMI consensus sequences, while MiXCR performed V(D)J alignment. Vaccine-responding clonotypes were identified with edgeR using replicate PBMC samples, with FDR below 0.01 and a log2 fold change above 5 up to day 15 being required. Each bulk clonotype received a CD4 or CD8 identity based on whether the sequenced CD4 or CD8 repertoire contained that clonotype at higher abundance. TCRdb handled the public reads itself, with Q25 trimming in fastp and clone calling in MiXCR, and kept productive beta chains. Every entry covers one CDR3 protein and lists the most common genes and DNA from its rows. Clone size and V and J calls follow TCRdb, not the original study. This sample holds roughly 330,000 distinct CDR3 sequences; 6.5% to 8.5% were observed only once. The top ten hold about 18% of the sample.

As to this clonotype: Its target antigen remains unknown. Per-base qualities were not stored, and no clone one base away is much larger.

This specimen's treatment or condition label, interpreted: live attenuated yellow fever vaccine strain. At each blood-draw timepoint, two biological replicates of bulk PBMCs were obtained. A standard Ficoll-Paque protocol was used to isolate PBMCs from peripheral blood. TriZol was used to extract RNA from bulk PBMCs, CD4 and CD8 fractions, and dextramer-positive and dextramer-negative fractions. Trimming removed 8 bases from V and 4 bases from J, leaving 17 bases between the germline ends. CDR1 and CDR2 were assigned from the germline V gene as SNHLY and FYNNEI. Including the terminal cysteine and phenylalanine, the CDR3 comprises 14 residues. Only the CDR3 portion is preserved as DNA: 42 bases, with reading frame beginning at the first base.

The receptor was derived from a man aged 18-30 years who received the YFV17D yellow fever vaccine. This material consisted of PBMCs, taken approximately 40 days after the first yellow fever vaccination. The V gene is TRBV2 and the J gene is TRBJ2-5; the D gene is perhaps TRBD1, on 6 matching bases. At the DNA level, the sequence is TGTGCCAGCGGTAGGGGGTCCCGGGGAGAGACCCAGTACTTC. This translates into CASGRGSRGETQYF.